These T cell receptor beta chains were read from a single sample in a study of neurological immune-mediated disorders. MiXCR, applied by TCRdb to the 5' RACE reads, yields one record per CDR3 protein. This table holds 71,000 or so distinct CDR3 sequences, approximately 15% found once. Sequencing input: PBMCs. These receptors all come from a female donor with HTLV-1-associated myelopathy (HAM/TSP). The CDR3 runs from the conserved cysteine through the conserved F or W. Fields, in order: V gene, D gene, clone size, J gene, CDR3 DNA, CDR3 protein. D genes are given only for firm matches. Rows give clone size only sometimes, using once, few, many, or a class for an expanded clone.

TRBV15	-	few	TRBJ2-3	TGTGCTACCTCGGGGGCCGGGGATACGCAGTATTTT	CATSGAGDTQYF
TRBV5-1	TRBD2	many	TRBJ2-3	TGCGCCAGCAGCCCCGGGGGGGGTTGGGCAGATACGCAGTATTTT	CASSPGGGWADTQYF
TRBV7-9	-	many	TRBJ2-1	TGTGCCAGCAGCTCAAAAAACGACCCCGGGGAGCAGTTCTTC	CASSSKNDPGEQFF
TRBV29-1	-	many	TRBJ2-7	TGCAGCGTTGTTCAGGGAGCGTCCTACGAGCAGTACTTC	CSVVQGASYEQYF
TRBV28	TRBD1	many	TRBJ2-5	TGTGCCAGCAGTTTCGGGACAGGGGGAACCCAAGAGACCCAGTACTTC	CASSFGTGGTQETQYF
TRBV5-1	-	many	TRBJ2-5	TGCGCCAGCAGCTTGGATTGGTTTGGAGAAGAGACCCAGTACTTC	CASSLDWFGEETQYF
TRBV4-3	TRBD1	-	TRBJ2-2	TGCGCCAGCAGCCAAGCGGACAGGGCGATCCCCATCCCGACAAACACCGGGGAGCTGTTTTTT	CASSQADRAIPIPTNTGELFF
TRBV20-1	-	-	TRBJ1-2	TGCAGTGCCTCCGGGACACCCATCAGCGGCTACACCTTC	CSASGTPISGYTF
TRBV5-1	TRBD1	many	TRBJ1-2	TGCGCCAGCAGCCAAAACAGGGGTGTGGACTATGGCTACACCTTC	CASSQNRGVDYGYTF
TRBV10-1	TRBD1	few	TRBJ2-5	TGCGCCAGCAGTGAGTCCAGGACAGGGGGCGTTTACGAGACCCAGTACTTC	CASSESRTGGVYETQYF